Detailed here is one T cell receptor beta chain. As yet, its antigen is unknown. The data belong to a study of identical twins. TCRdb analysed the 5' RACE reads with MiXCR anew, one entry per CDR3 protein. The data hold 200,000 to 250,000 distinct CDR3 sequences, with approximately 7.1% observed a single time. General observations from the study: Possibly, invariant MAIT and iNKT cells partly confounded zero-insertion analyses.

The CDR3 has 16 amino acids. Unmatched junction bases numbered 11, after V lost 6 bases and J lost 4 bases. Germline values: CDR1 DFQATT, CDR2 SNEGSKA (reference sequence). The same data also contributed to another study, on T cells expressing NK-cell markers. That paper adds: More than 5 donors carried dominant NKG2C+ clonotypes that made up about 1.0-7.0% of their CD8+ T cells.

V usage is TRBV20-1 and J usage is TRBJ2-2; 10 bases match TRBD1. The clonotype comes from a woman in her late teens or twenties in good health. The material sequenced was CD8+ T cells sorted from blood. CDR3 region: CSARDRGVRSTGELFF. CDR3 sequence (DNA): TGCAGTGCCAGGGACAGGGGAGTACGCAGCACCGGGGAGCTGTTTTTT.